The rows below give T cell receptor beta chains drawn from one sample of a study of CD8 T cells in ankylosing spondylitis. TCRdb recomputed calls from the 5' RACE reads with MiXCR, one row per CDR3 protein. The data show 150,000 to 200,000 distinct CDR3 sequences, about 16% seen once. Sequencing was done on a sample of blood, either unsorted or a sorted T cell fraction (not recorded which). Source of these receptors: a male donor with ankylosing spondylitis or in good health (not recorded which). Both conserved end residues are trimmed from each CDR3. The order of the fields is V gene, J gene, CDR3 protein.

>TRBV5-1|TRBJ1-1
ASRSDRMNTEAF
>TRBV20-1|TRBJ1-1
SAGTGLNTEAF
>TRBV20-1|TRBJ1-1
SARAGGTGGNTEAF
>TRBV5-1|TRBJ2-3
ASSLSFTDTQY
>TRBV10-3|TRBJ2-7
ATADPLGPLYEQY
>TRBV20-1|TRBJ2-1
SASSASYNEQF
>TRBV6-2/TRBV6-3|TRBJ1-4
ASRRDGEKLF
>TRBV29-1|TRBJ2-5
SVGLAGGQETQY
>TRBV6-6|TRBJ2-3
ASSPSSGSGTDTQY
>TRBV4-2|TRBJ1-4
ASSQQGFSVGEKLF
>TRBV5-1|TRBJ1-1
ASSPFLPRGNTEAF
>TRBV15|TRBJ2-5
ATSRDKVQETQY
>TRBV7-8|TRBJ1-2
ASSSDGGFGYT
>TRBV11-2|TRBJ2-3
ASSPAVGLADPRDTQY
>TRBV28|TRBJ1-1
ASSGHRVEFAEAF
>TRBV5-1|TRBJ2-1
ASSSGTILYNEQF
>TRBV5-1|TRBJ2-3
ASSLGLAGPSTDTQY
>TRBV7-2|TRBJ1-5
ASSLVGSNQPQH
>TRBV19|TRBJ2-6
ASSLPGANVLT
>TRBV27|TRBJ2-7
ASRFGSANEQY
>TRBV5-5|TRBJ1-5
ASSLAGGRTQPQH
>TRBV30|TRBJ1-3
AWSSPTSGNTIY
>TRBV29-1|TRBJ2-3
SIPGSPYRDTQY
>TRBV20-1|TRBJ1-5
SASGQGLKPQH
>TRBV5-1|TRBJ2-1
ASSFGLAGGYNEQF
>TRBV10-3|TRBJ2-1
AISVNTGTSNEQF
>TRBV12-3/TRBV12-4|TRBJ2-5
ASSLVLAGTQY
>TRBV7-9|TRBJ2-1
ASRGGGYNEQF
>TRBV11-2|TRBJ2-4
ASSLGVGTQNIQY
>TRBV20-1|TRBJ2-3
SAPIAGDGDTQY
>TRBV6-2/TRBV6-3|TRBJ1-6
ASRRGVDSPLH
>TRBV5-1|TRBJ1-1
ASSLLTGSLNTEAF
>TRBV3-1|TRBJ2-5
ASSQDSSPQETQY
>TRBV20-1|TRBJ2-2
SYFSNTGELF
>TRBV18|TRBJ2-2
ASSPIPENTGELF
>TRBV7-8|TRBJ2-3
ASSSPFREGPDTQY
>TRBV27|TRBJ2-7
ASSSPTSGKNEQY
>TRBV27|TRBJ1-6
ASSRLNSPLH
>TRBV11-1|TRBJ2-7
ASTRGDFSYEQY
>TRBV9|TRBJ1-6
ASSASTVYNSPLH
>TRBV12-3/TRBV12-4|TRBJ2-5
ASSFGDRETQY
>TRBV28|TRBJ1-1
ASRGPMNTEAF
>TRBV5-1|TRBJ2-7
ASGEGSYEQY
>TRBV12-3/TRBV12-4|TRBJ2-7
ASSSRGEQY
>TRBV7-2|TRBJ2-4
ASSLARTANIQY
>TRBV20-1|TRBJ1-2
SASPTGGDYGYT
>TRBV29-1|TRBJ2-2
SVEVRNTGELF
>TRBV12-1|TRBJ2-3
ASSKGQGAPRTDTQY
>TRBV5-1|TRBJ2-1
ASSPGGGFNEQF
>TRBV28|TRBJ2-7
ASSYGTGSYEQY
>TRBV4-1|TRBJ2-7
ASSHPGTVYEQY
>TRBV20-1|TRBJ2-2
SAAGTSRVGTGELF
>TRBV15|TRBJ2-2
ATSTKGDFETGELF
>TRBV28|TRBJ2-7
ASSSLAGGFNEQY
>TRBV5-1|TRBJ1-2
ASTLGGFNYGYT
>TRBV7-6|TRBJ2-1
ASSGASLDNEQF
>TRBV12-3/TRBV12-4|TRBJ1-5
ASSLGQSNQPQH